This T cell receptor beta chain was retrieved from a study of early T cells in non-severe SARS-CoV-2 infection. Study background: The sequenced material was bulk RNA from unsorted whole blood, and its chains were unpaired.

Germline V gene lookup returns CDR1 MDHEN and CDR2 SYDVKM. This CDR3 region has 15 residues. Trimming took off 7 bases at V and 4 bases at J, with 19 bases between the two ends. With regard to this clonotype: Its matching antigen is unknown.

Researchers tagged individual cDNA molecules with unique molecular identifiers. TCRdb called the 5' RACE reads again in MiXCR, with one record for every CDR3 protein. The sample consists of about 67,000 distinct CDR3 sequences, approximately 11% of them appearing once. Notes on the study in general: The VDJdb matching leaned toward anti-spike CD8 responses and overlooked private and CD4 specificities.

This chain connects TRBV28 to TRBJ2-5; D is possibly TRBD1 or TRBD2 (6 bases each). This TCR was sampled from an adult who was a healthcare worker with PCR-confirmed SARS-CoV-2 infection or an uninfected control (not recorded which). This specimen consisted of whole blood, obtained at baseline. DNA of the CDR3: TGTGCCAGCACCCCGGGGGCATCTTACTCAGAGACCCAGTACTTC. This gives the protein CASTPGASYSETQYF.